This T cell receptor beta chain was profiled in a study of T-cell memory formation after mild COVID-19. Regarding the study as a whole: There were some responding clones in pre-infection memory, which suggested that cross-reactive memory had joined.

Trimming cost V 1 base and J 4 bases; bases outside gene matches: 5. This CDR3 has 15 residues. Germline V gene sequence: CDR1 MGHDK, CDR2 SYGVNS. This clonotype came up a few times. The target antigen is unknown. TCRdb ran MiXCR on the 5' RACE reads and lists one entry per CDR3 protein. The profile shows fewer than 350,000 distinct CDR3 sequences, approximately 8% of them singletons. This clonotype was obtained from a man between 18 and 35 years old who had mild COVID-19 (a few samples of this study predate the infection). Cell type and time point are not known. The chain couples TRBV25-1 to TRBJ1-1, with 8 bases identical to TRBD1. The material sequenced was PBMCs or a T cell subset sorted from them (not recorded which). The CDR3 loop reads CASSESARGLTEAFF. The DNA of the CDR3 is TGTGCCAGCAGTGAATCCGCCAGGGGGCTCACTGAAGCTTTCTTT.